A single sample gave rise to the 20 T cell receptor beta chains below, sequenced in a study of T-cell reconstitution after alpha-beta-depleted transplantation in children. Using unique molecular identifiers, the investigators prepared the TCRbeta library. TCRdb analysed the PCR reads with MiXCR anew, one entry per CDR3 protein. This sample has roughly 300,000 distinct CDR3 sequences; more than 8% occur once, and the top ten carry 10%. The source was PBMCs from the stem cell graft donor, collected from the stem cell graft. These receptors all stem from a human donor who donated a stem cell graft to a child with SCID.

The table lists this clonotype with a few counts. This chain joins TRBV5-1 and TRBJ2-3; D uncertain. Germline V lookup: CDR1 SGHRS, CDR2 YFSETQ. V lost 0 bases and J 6 bases, leaving 14 bases between the germline ends. The CDR3 spans 15 residues. The CDR3 nucleotides read TGCGCCAGCAGCTTGGCGGCGACCTTTGCGGATACGCAGTATTTT. Translation gives CASSLAATFADTQYF. Drawing the rest from reference TRBV5-1 and TRBJ2-3, the complete variable domain is KAGVTQTPRYLIKTRGQQVTLSCSPISGHRSVSWYQQTPGQGLQFLFEYFSETQRNKGNFPGRFSGRQFSNSRSEMNVSTLELGDSALYLCASSLAATFADTQYFGPGTRLTVL.

This clonotype was recorded at least ten times. The chain links TRBV6-1 to TRBJ2-1, with a weak D call TRBD1 (5 bases). The V end was cut by 2 bases, the J end by 4 bases, with 9 bases between. The CDR3 totals 14 residues. Germline assignment: CDR1 MNHNS and CDR2 SASEGT. This chain's CDR3 is CASSETGVYNEQFF. The CDR3 bases are TGTGCCAGCAGTGAAACAGGAGTATACAATGAGCAGTTCTTC.

The rearrangement links TRBV18 to TRBJ2-2; D remains unclear. Trimming shortened V by 3 bases and J by 0 bases, and 8 bases separated the two germline ends. CDR1 is KGHSH and CDR2 is LQKENI in the germline V gene. The CDR3 extends over 15 amino acids. CDR3 sequence (DNA): TGTGCCAGCTCACCCTTACAAACGAACACCGGGGAGCTGTTTTTT. It is translated as CASSPLQTNTGELFF.

The CDR3 DNA is TGTGTCAGTAGAGGGGTAGAAGCCAAAAACATTCAGTACTTC. This encodes CVSRGVEAKNIQYF. The chain employs TRBV21-1 and TRBJ2-4; the table calls TRBD1, which could not be checked here. TRBV21-1 is a documented pseudogene. This CDR3 spans 14 amino acids.

This clonotype was picked up a small number of times. CDR3 residues: CASSLAAGAYTEAFF. CDR3 nucleotides: TGTGCCAGCAGCTTGGCGGCGGGGGCATACACTGAAGCTTTCTTT. J is TRBJ1-1 and V is TRBV5-5, with a possible D match to TRBD1 (6 bases). The V gene's germline CDR1 is SGHKS and CDR2 YYEKEE (reference sequence). V lost 0 bases, J lost 3 bases, and 12 bases lay in between. This CDR3 is built from 15 residues.

At least ten counts were recorded for this clonotype. The rearrangement uses TRBV6-5 and TRBJ2-6, with 9 bases aligning to TRBD2. The CDR3 covers 18 residues. With V trimmed by 2 bases and J by 0 bases, 5 bases remained unmatched. Germline V lookup: CDR1 MNHEY, CDR2 SVGAGI. CDR3 DNA sequence: TGTGCCAGCAGTTACAGGGCGGGGGGGAGCTCTGGGGCCAACGTCCTGACTTTC. It encodes CASSYRAGGSSGANVLTF.

The CDR3 DNA reads TGTGCCAGCATTAAGGACGGGCCGGGTTTCTTT. Its protein product is CASIKDGPGFF. This chain links TRBV7-8 with TRBJ1-1, with D hard to call. The germline V gene has CDR1 SGHVS and CDR2 FQNEAQ. The CDR3 is made up of 11 amino acids. Deletions cut 7 bases from V and 13 bases from J, with 16 bases between.

Many counts were recorded for this clonotype. The CDR3 here is CASSQDGGGPSNEQFF. CDR3 in DNA: TGTGCCAGCAGCCAAGATGGCGGGGGGCCATCAAATGAGCAGTTCTTC. V usage is TRBV3-1 and J usage is TRBJ2-1, with 8 nucleotides matching TRBD2. CDR1 and CDR2 (germline): LGHDT, YNNKEL (reference sequence). The CDR3 totals 16 residues. V lost 0 bases, J lost 7 bases, and 8 bases stayed unmatched.

This sequence joins TRBV5-4 and TRBJ1-1; 8 bases are a match to TRBD1. From germline, CDR1 is SGHNT and CDR2 YYREEE (reference sequence). The ends lost 3 bases at V and 0 bases at J; junction bases unmatched: 1. This CDR3 has 14 residues. The CDR3 is CASSSTGVNTEAFF. The DNA for the CDR3 is TGTGCCAGCAGCTCGACAGGGGTGAACACTGAAGCTTTCTTT. Full variable domain (rest looked up from reference TRBV5-4 and TRBJ1-1): ETGVTQSPTHLIKTRGQQVTLRCSSQSGHNTVSWYQQALGQGPQFIFQYYREEENGRGNFPPRFSGLQFPNYSSELNVNALELDDSALYLCASSSTGVNTEAFFGQGTRLTVV.

This clonotype was seen many times. The rearrangement links TRBV7-8 to TRBJ2-1; D is possibly TRBD2 (6 bases). The CDR3 length is 14 residues. Trimming took 2 bases from V and 7 from J, leaving 12 bases between them. CDR1 and CDR2 from the germline V gene are SGHVS and FQNEAQ. CDR3 DNA: TGTGCCAGCAGCTTATCGGGGGAAATAAATGAGCAGTTCTTC. Its translation: CASSLSGEINEQFF.

The rearrangement uses TRBV7-9 and TRBJ2-5; D remains ambiguous. The CDR3 extends over 14 amino acids. Trimming shortened V by 6 bases and J by 3 bases, and 14 bases separated the two germline ends. The germline CDR1 and CDR2 sequences are SEHNR and FQNEAQ (reference sequence). CDR3 loop: CASRALLGKETQYF. The CDR3 DNA follows: TGTGCCAGCAGGGCACTTCTTGGTAAAGAGACCCAGTACTTC.

The V and J genes are TRBV7-2 and TRBJ1-5; possible D gene TRBD1, 5 bases. Germline lookup yields CDR1 SGHTA and CDR2 FQGNSA. CDR3 length: 16 residues. Trimming shortened V by 8 bases and J by 1 base, and 18 bases separated the two germline ends. DNA of the CDR3: TGTGCCAGCGTCGGCCGACCCCGGGACAGCAATCAGCCCCAGCATTTT. It encodes CASVGRPRDSNQPQHF. The full variable domain, with the rest looked up from reference TRBV7-2 and TRBJ1-5, is GAGVSQSPSNKVTEKGKDVELRCDPISGHTALYWYRQSLGQGLEFLIYFQGNSAPDKSGLPSDRFSAERTGGSVSTLTIQRTQQEDSAVYLCASVGRPRDSNQPQHFGDGTRLSIL.

This rearrangement joins TRBV12-5 to TRBJ2-1, with D possibly being TRBD2 (6 bases). CDR1 and CDR2 (germline): LGHNT, FRNRAP. The CDR3 extends over 12 amino acids. Trimming removed 6 bases from V and 8 bases from J, with 11 bases in between. The CDR3 protein is CASGTSIDEQFF. CDR3 in DNA: TGTGCTAGTGGGACTAGTATTGATGAGCAGTTCTTC.

This clonotype was counted a few times. The J gene is TRBJ2-2, the V gene TRBV9, with D perhaps assigned TRBD1 or TRBD2 (6 bases each). V was pared by 1 base and J by 4 bases, with 14 bases between. Germline V lookup: CDR1 SGDLS, CDR2 YYNGEE. The CDR3 loop spans 16 amino acids. For the CDR3, the DNA is TGTGCCAGCAGCGTATCCGGGGGCCCCTCCACCGGGGAGCTGTTTTTT. It translates to CASSVSGGPSTGELFF. The full variable domain, completed using reference TRBV9 and TRBJ2-2, is DSGVTQTPKHLITATGQRVTLRCSPRSGDLSVYWYQQSLDQGLQFLIQYYNGEERAKGNILERFSAQQFPDLHSELNLSSLELGDSALYFCASSVSGGPSTGELFFGEGSRLTVL.

A few counts support this clonotype. The V gene is TRBV11-1, the J gene TRBJ2-6, with 7 bases aligning to TRBD1. This CDR3 has 20 residues. V lost 4 bases, J lost 3 bases, and 18 bases stayed unmatched. Germline CDR1 reads SGHAT; CDR2 reads FQDESV (reference sequence). CDR3 sequence: CASSSPRQGSRFFGANVLTF. The CDR3, as DNA: TGTGCCAGCAGCTCCCCCCGACAGGGAAGCCGGTTTTTTGGGGCCAACGTCCTGACTTTC.

This clonotype was seen ten or more times. The rearrangement links TRBV20-1 to TRBJ1-1, with D perhaps matching TRBD1 (5 bases). Germline CDR1 DFQATT, CDR2 SNEGSKA (reference sequence). The CDR3 is made up of 13 amino acids. Between the trimmed V and J ends, which lost 5 bases and 1 base, there was a span of 11 bases. CDR3 sequence: CSAARAPNTEAFF. The CDR3 nucleotides are TGCAGTGCTGCCAGGGCACCGAACACTGAAGCTTTCTTT.

This clonotype was seen only a few times. J is TRBJ1-6 and V is TRBV7-9; D is ambiguous. Trimming removed 1 base from V and 4 bases from J, with 11 bases in between. Germline assignment: CDR1 SEHNR and CDR2 FQNEAQ (reference sequence). This CDR3 is built from 16 residues. The CDR3 DNA follows: TGTGCCAGCAGCTTAGGCCCCGTTACGTATAATTCACCCCTCCACTTT. As protein: CASSLGPVTYNSPLHF.

This clonotype has more than one count but fewer than ten. V usage is TRBV5-6 and J usage is TRBJ2-7; 7 nucleotides line up with TRBD2. The CDR3 is made up of 14 amino acids. Trimming removed 2 bases from V and 2 bases from J; junction bases left unmatched: 4. The germline gives CDR1 SGHDT, CDR2 YYEEEE. The CDR3 sequence: CASSLPSGAYEQYF. CDR3 in DNA: TGTGCCAGCAGCTTACCTAGCGGAGCCTACGAGCAGTACTTC.

This chain links TRBV9 with TRBJ2-3, with D unresolved. V was cut by 3 bases and J by 0 bases, with 8 bases left in between. Germline assignment: CDR1 SGDLS and CDR2 YYNGEE. The CDR3 sequence is 14 residues long. CDR3: CASSERTSTDTQYF. The CDR3 region has the DNA TGTGCCAGCAGCGAACGGACCAGCACAGATACGCAGTATTTT.

This sequence joins TRBV20-1 and TRBJ2-3, with 10 bases that match TRBD2. Germline V gives CDR1 DFQATT, CDR2 SNEGSKA (reference sequence). V shed 1 base, J shed 1 base, and the junction held 8 bases outside the gene matches. The CDR3 has 17 amino acids. CDR3: CSARGGGTSGGTDTQYF. CDR3 nucleotide sequence: TGCAGTGCTAGAGGGGGAGGAACTAGCGGGGGCACAGATACGCAGTATTTT.